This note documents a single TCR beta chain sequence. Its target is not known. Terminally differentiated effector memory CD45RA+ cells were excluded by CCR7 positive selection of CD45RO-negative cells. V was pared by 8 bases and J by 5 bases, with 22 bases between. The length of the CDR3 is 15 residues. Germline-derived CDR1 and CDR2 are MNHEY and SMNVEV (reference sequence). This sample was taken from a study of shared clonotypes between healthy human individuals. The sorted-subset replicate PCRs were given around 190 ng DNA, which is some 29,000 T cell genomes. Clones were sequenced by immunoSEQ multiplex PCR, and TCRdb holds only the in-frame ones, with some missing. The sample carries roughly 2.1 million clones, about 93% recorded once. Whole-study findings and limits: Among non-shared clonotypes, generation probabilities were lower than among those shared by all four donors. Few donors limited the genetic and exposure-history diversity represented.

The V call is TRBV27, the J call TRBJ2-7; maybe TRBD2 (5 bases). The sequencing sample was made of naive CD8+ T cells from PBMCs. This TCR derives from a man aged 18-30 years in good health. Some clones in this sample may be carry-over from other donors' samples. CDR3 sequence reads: CASASRRGSVDEQYF. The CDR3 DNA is TGTGCCAGCGCCTCTCGTCGGGGATCGGTTGACGAGCAGTACTTC.